This entry lists 16 T cell receptor beta chains sequenced from one sample in a study of T-cell memory formation after mild COVID-19. Using its own MiXCR run on the 5' RACE reads, TCRdb lists one record per CDR3 protein. The repertoire holds about 350,000 distinct CDR3 sequences, with approximately 14% as singletons. The sample taken for sequencing was PBMCs or a T cell subset sorted from them (not recorded which). The origin of the receptors is a man between 18 and 35 years old who had mild COVID-19 (a few samples of this study predate the infection). Cell type and time point are not known.

The chain joins TRBV18 to TRBJ2-7, with 9 positions matching TRBD1. The CDR3 has 15 amino acids. Germline loops: CDR1 KGHSH, CDR2 LQKENI. The trim removed 6 bases at V and 1 base at J, leaving 7 bases unmatched. CDR3 sequence (DNA): TGTGCCAGCTCGAAGACAGGGGGAGAATCCTACGAGCAGTACTTC. It codes for CASSKTGGESYEQYF.

The V gene is TRBV27, the J gene TRBJ1-2, with a weak D call TRBD1 (5 bases). CDR3 size: 13 residues. Germline CDR1 and CDR2: MNHEY and SMNVEV (reference sequence). V gave up 3 bases and J gave up 8 bases, with 13 bases separating them. The chain's CDR3 is CASSFSRAGGYTF. The CDR3 DNA follows: TGTGCCAGCAGTTTTTCCAGGGCGGGCGGCTACACCTTC.

This clonotype showed up just a few times. This chain links TRBV5-1 with TRBJ2-1; 10 nucleotides line up with TRBD2. Per germline, CDR1 SGHRS and CDR2 YFSETQ. V lost 1 base to trimming and J lost 9 bases; unmatched junction nucleotides: 7. The CDR3 sequence is 15 residues long. This CDR3 reads CASSLSQRGGGEQFF. The CDR3 bases are TGCGCCAGCAGCTTGTCGCAGCGGGGGGGTGGTGAGCAGTTCTTC.

In this sample, this clonotype turned up a few times. The chain is built from TRBV7-2 and TRBJ2-3; no clear D. The CDR3 has 14 amino acids. Looked up from germline, CDR1 is SGHTA and CDR2 is FQGNSA. Trimming removed 0 bases from V and 2 bases from J, with 6 bases in between. Written as DNA, the CDR3 is TGTGCCAGCAGCTTAGCGCCATCCACAGATACGCAGTATTTT. Protein product: CASSLAPSTDTQYF.

Only a few counts were recorded for this clonotype. The J gene is TRBJ2-2, the V gene TRBV25-1, with D possibly being TRBD1 (6 bases). In germline, CDR1 is MGHDK, CDR2 SYGVNS. Trimming left V 2 bases short and J 2 bases short, with 18 bases between. The CDR3 covers 18 residues. The CDR3 here is CASSERAGERLNTGELFF. CDR3 DNA sequence: TGTGCCAGCAGTGAACGCGCAGGGGAGAGGCTTAACACCGGGGAGCTGTTTTTT. Variable domain in full (rest from reference TRBV25-1 and TRBJ2-2): EADIYQTPRYLVIGTGKKITLECSQTMGHDKMYWYQQDPGMELHLIHYSYGVNSTEKGDLSSESTVSRIRTEHFPLTLESARPSHTSQYLCASSERAGERLNTGELFFGEGSRLTVL.

There are a few counts of this clonotype. J is TRBJ1-1 and V is TRBV12-3 or TRBV12-4; perhaps TRBD1 as D (5 bases). The CDR3 covers 15 residues. Trimming shortened V by 6 bases and J by 0 bases, and 14 bases separated the two germline ends. CDR3: CASRRSGLMNTEAFF. CDR3 DNA: TGTGCCAGCAGGAGATCAGGGCTCATGAACACTGAAGCTTTCTTT.

This sequence joins TRBV20-1 and TRBJ2-1; possibly TRBD1 or TRBD2 for D (6 bases each). The CDR3 has 15 amino acids. Germline V gene sequence: CDR1 DFQATT, CDR2 SNEGSKA (reference sequence). V lost 0 bases and J lost 7, with 16 bases in between. CDR3 nucleotides: TGCAGTGCTAGAGATCCCAGGGGCGCGGGGAATGAGCAGTTCTTC. This codes for CSARDPRGAGNEQFF.

The genes are TRBV6-2 or TRBV6-3 and TRBJ1-2; D ambiguous. CDR1 and CDR2 from the germline V gene are MNHEY and SVGEGT. CDR3 size: 16 residues. Trimming removed 7 bases at V and 4 bases at J, with 22 bases between. CDR3 in amino acids: CASTTFSRTPSYGYTF. Here the CDR3 DNA reads TGTGCCAGCACCACCTTCTCTCGGACCCCTAGCTATGGCTACACCTTC.

This clonotype has at least ten counts. The V gene is TRBV5-4, the J gene TRBJ2-1; D not resolved. The CDR3 has 12 amino acids. Trimming pared 0 bases from V and 7 bases from J, leaving 5 bases between. The V gene's germline CDR1 is SGHNT and CDR2 YYREEE (reference sequence). CDR3 loop: CASSLVANEQFF. As DNA, the CDR3 is TGTGCCAGCAGCTTGGTGGCGAATGAGCAGTTCTTC.

This clonotype was detected only a few times. V gene TRBV7-9 combines with J gene TRBJ1-1; TRBD1 matches 7 bases. Trimming cost V 5 bases and J 5 bases; bases outside gene matches: 8. CDR1 is SEHNR, CDR2 FQNEAQ, per germline (reference sequence). The CDR3 covers 14 residues. The CDR3 region has the DNA TGTGCCAGCAGCACGACAGGGCAGAGGACTGAAGCTTTCTTT. This encodes CASSTTGQRTEAFF. Complete variable domain (other parts from reference TRBV7-9 and TRBJ1-1): DTGVSQNPRHKITKRGQNVTFRCDPISEHNRLYWYRQTLGQGPEFLTYFQNEAQLEKSRLLSDRFSAERPKGSFSTLEIQRTEQGDSAMYLCASSTTGQRTEAFFGQGTRLTVV.

The V gene is TRBV6-5, the J gene TRBJ2-7; the D call may be TRBD1 or TRBD2 (5 bases each). Deletions cut 6 bases from V and 0 bases from J, with 18 bases between. The CDR3 loop spans 16 amino acids. Germline values: CDR1 MNHEY, CDR2 SVGAGI. CDR3 nucleotides: TGTGCCAGCAGCCCACGCCGGGACGGACTCTCCTACGAGCAGTACTTC. Residues: CASSPRRDGLSYEQYF.

The chain couples TRBV29-1 to TRBJ2-3; 9 bases line up with TRBD2. Germline V gives CDR1 SQVTM, CDR2 ANQGSEA. The length of the CDR3 is 14 residues. J gave up 2 bases and V 7 bases, and 7 bases lay outside the gene matches. DNA for the CDR3: TGCAGCGCTGTTAGCGGGGGAGCCACAGATACGCAGTATTTT. Protein product: CSAVSGGATDTQYF.

A few counts support this clonotype. This rearrangement joins TRBV3-1 to TRBJ2-5; TRBD2 matches at 12 bases. The CDR3 contains 17 residues. The germline gives CDR1 LGHDT, CDR2 YNNKEL (reference sequence). With 4 bases clipped from V and 7 bases from J, the junction kept 13 bases outside the gene matches. The CDR3 here is CASSLSSGGARGWTQYF. The DNA for the CDR3 is TGTGCCAGCAGCCTTTCTAGCGGGGGGGCTCGGGGATGGACCCAGTACTTC.

V is TRBV19 and J is TRBJ2-3; TRBD2 matches 8 bases. The CDR3 contains 14 residues. The germline gives CDR1 LNHDA, CDR2 SQIVND (reference sequence). V shed 6 bases, J shed 1 base, and the junction held 3 bases outside the gene matches. This chain's CDR3 is CASRWRGGTDTQYF. The CDR3 coding sequence is TGTGCCAGTAGGTGGCGGGGGGGCACAGATACGCAGTATTTT.

CDR3 nucleotides: TGCGCCAGCAGCTTGTCCGTATATATCTCGGGACAGGCTAACTATGGCTACACCTTC. It encodes CASSLSVYISGQANYGYTF. J is TRBJ1-2 and V is TRBV5-1; the match to TRBD1 covers 8 bases. Unmatched junction bases numbered 14, after V lost 1 base and J lost 0 bases. CDR1 and CDR2 from the germline V gene are SGHRS and YFSETQ. This CDR3 comprises 19 residues.

This clonotype was picked up a small number of times. The chain uses TRBV11-2 and TRBJ1-6; tentatively, D is TRBD1 (5 bases). This CDR3 comprises 20 residues. Germline lookup yields CDR1 SGHAT and CDR2 FQNNGV. The V end lost 0 bases, the J end lost 1 base, and 19 bases lay between the germline ends. The CDR3 sequence is CASSLDGWQGGKSYNSPLHF. The CDR3 nucleotides read TGTGCCAGCAGCTTAGATGGTTGGCAGGGTGGTAAATCCTATAATTCACCCCTCCACTTT.